Detailed here is one T cell receptor (beta chain). Its recognized antigen is unknown. No base qualities exist here, and no much larger clone lies one base off it. Collaborating institutions collected whole blood in K2EDTA tubes following their own protocols. Collaborator samples were shipped for TCRbeta analysis as frozen whole blood, isolated PBMCs, or DNA extracted from either sample type. TCRbeta CDR3 regions were amplified from genomic DNA using the immunoSEQ Assay, a bias-controlled multiplex PCR. For the original study's pipeline: The number of nucleated cells in each sample was estimated from the amplification of reference gene primers within the assay. To quantify the absolute abundance of each unique TCRbeta CDR3 rearrangement, sequence reads were collapsed and filtered. For each sample, productive Simpson clonality was calculated by taking the square root of Simpson's diversity index across productive rearrangements. Here the immuneACCESS table is served through TCRdb, limited to in-frame sequences with V and J called. Missing clones are a known gap in these copies; in checked studies unresolved V genes cover under half, and the rest lacks a known reason. Clonal size and the V and J genes are those of that table, whereas D and trimming came from the DNA. Across this sample there are around 230,000 clones, with about four fifths seen only once. The ten largest clones represent more than 9.5% of the sample.

The source of the sample is a study of blood T cell repertoires in COVID-19 (TCRdb year 2020). Study-level background: Samples covering the acute and convalescent phases of COVID-19 were provided by collaborators in the United States, Italy and Spain. The dataset comprised deeply sampled blood TCRbeta repertoires from subjects exposed to, actively infected with, or recovered from COVID-19. Where available, HLA class I and class II types were obtained from metadata supplied by the sample provider rather than from assay-based typing. The repertoires were made available in a free public database intended to serve as a resource for research on the immune response to SARS-CoV-2. The material from the prospective study consisted of cDNA or gDNA derived from T cells, B-cell-depleted T cells, or PBMCs. The sample metadata nearly always contained a de-identified subject ID, COVID-19 status, age in years and sex. Samples came from the ongoing ImmuneRACE study (first 160 participants) plus 1,254 subjects from 6 global collaborators.

For this chain, trimming is 0 bases at the V end and 2 bases at the J end, and the number of junction bases without a gene match is 9. In the germline V gene, CDR1 corresponds to SQVTM and CDR2 to ANQGSEA. The CDR3 measures 17 amino acids from cysteine to phenylalanine. Just the 51-base CDR3 DNA is kept, in frame starting at base 1. Broad study findings and their caveats: Clinical and demographic metadata were provided uncurated, with the amount varying by source and participant.

The V and J segments used are TRBV29-1 and TRBJ2-1, and 8 junction bases match TRBD2. The sequenced sample was peripheral blood. This receptor was obtained from a woman older than 75 with acute or convalescent COVID-19. The CDR3: CSVEDLRLAPPYNEQFF. The DNA reads TGCAGCGTTGAAGATCTTCGACTAGCGCCCCCCTACAATGAGCAGTTCTTC.